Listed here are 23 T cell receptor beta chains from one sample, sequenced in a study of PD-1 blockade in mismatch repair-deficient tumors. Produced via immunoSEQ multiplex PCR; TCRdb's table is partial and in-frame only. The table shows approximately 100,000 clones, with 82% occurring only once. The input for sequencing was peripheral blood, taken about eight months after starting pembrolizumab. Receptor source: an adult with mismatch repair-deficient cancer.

The CDR3 sequence is CAWSPWTGGNYNEQFF. The DNA for the CDR3 is TGTGCCTGGAGTCCCTGGACCGGAGGTAACTACAATGAGCAGTTCTTC. The chain carries TRBV30 and TRBJ2-1; D possibly corresponds to TRBD2 (5 bases). Germline V CDR1 and CDR2: GTSNPN, SVGIG (reference sequence). The CDR3 runs to 16 residues. Trimming pared 2 bases from V and 3 bases from J, leaving 17 bases between.

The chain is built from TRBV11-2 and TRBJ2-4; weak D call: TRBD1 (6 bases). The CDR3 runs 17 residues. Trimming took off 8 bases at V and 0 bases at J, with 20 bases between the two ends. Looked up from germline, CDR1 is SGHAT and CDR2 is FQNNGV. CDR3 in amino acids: CASGTTGLGVAKNIQYF. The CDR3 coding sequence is TGTGCCAGCGGAACTACAGGGTTGGGGGTAGCCAAAAACATTCAGTACTTC.

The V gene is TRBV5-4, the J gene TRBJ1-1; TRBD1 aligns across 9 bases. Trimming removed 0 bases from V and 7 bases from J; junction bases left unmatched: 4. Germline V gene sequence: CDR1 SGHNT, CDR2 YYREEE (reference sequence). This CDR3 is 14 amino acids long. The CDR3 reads CASSLGTGAREAFF. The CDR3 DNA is TGTGCCAGCAGCTTGGGGACAGGGGCCCGTGAAGCTTTCTTT. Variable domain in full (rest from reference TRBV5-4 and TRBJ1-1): ETGVTQSPTHLIKTRGQQVTLRCSSQSGHNTVSWYQQALGQGPQFIFQYYREEENGRGNFPPRFSGLQFPNYSSELNVNALELDDSALYLCASSLGTGAREAFFGQGTRLTVV.

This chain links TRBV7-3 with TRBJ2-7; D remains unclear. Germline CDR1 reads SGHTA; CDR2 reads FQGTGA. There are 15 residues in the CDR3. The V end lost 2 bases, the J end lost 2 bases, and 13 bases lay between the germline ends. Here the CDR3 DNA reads TGTGCCAGCAGCTTAGAAGTTGGCGGAACCTACGAGCAGTACTTC. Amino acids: CASSLEVGGTYEQYF.

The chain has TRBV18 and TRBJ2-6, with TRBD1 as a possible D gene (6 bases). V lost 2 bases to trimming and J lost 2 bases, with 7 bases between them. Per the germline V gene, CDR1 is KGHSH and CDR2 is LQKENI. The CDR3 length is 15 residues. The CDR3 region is CASSPEGAGANVLTF. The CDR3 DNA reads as TGTGCCAGCTCACCAGAGGGGGCTGGGGCCAACGTCCTGACTTTC. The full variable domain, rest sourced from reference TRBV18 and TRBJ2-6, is NAGVMQNPRHLVRRRGQEARLRCSPMKGHSHVYWYRQLPEEGLKFMVYLQKENIIDESGMPKERFSAEFPKEGPSILRIQQVVRGDSAAYFCASSPEGAGANVLTFGAGSRLTVL.

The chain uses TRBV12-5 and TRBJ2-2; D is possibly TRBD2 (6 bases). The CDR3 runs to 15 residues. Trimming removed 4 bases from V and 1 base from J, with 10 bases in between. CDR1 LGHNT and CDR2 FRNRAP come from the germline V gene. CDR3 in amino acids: CASGSGTQNTGELFF. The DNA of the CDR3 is TGTGCTAGTGGTTCCGGGACTCAGAACACCGGGGAGCTGTTTTTT.

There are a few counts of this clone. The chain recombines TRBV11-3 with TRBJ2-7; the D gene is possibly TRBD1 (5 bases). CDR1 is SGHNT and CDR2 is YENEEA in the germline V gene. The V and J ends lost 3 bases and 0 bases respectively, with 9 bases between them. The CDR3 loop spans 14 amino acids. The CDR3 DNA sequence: TGTGCCAGCAGCTTGACAGCCAACTCCTACGAGCAGTACTTC. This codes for CASSLTANSYEQYF.

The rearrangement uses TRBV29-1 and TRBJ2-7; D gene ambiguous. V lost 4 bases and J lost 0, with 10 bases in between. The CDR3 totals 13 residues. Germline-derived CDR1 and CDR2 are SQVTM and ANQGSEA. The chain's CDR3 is CSVAGRSSYEQYF. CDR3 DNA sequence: TGCAGCGTTGCCGGACGAAGCTCCTACGAGCAGTACTTC.

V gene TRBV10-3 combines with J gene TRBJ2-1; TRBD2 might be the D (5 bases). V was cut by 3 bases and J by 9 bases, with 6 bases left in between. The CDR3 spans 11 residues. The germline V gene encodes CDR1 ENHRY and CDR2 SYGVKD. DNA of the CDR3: TGTGCCATCAGTGAAGGAGGTGAGCAGTTCTTC. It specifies CAISEGGEQFF.

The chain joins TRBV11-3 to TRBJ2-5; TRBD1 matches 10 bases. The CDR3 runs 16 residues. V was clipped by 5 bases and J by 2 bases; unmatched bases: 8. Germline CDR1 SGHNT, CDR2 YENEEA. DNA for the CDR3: TGTGCCAGCAGCCGGGCCGGACAGGGGGGACAAGAGACCCAGTACTTC. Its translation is CASSRAGQGGQETQYF.

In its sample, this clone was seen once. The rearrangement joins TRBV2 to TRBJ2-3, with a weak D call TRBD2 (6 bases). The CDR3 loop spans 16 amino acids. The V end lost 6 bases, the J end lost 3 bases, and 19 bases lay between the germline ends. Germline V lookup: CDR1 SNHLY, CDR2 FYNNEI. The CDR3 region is CASSLLATLPTDTQYF. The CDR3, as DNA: TGTGCCAGCAGCCTTCTAGCGACTTTACCAACAGATACGCAGTATTTT.

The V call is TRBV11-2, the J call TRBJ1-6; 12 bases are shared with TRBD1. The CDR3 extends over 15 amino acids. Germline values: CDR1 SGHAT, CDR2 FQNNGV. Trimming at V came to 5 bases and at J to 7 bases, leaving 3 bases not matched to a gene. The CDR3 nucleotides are TGTGCCAGCAGCAAGGGACAGGGGGCGAATTCACCCCTCCACTTT. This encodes CASSKGQGANSPLHF.

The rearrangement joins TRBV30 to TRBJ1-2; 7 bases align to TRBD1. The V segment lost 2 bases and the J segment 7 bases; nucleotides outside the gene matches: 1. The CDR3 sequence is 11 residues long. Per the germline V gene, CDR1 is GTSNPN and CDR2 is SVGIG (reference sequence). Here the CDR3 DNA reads TGTGCCTGGAGTAAGGGGGCTGGCTACACCTTC. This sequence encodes CAWSKGAGYTF.

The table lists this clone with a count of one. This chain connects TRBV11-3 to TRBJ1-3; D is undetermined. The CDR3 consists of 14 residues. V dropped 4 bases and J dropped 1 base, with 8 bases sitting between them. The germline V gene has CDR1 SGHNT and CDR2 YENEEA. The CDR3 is CASSYGRSGNTIYF. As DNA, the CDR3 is TGTGCCAGCAGCTACGGCCGTTCTGGAAACACCATATATTTT.

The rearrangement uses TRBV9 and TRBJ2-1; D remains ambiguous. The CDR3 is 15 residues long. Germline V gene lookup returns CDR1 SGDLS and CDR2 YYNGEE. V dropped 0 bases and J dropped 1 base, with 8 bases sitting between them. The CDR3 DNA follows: TGTGCCAGCAGCGTAGATCCAGTTTCCTACAATGAGCAGTTCTTC. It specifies CASSVDPVSYNEQFF.

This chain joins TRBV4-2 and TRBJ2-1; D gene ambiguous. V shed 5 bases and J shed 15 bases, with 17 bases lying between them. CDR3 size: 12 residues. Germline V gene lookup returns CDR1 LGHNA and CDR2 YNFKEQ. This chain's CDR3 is CASSLSPGPPFF. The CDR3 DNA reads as TGTGCCAGCAGCTTAAGTCCCGGTCCTCCGTTCTTC.

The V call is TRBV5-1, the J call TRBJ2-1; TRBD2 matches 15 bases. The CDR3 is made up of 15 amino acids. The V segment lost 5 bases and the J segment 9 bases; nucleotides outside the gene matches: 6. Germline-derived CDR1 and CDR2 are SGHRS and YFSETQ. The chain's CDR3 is CASRGGLAGGSEQFF. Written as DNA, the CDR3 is TGCGCCAGCAGGGGTGGACTAGCGGGAGGGAGTGAGCAGTTCTTC.

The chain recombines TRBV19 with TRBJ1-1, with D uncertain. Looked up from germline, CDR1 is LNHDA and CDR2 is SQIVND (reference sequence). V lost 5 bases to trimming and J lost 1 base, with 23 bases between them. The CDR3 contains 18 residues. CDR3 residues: CASSRYLGGHAGNTEAFF. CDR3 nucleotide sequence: TGTGCCAGTAGTCGGTATTTGGGAGGCCATGCAGGGAACACTGAAGCTTTCTTT.

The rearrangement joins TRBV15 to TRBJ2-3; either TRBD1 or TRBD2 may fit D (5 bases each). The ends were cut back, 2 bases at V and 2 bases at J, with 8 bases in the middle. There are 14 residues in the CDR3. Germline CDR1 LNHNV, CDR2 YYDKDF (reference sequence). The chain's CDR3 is CATSRSGTTDTQYF. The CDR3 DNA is TGTGCCACCAGCAGATCCGGGACCACAGATACGCAGTATTTT.

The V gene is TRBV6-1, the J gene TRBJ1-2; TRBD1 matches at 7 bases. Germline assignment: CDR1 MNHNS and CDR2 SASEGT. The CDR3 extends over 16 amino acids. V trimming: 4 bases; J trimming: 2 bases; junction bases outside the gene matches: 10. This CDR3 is CASSVPGQQRNYGYTF. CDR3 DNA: TGTGCCAGCAGTGTCCCGGGACAGCAAAGAAACTATGGCTACACCTTC.

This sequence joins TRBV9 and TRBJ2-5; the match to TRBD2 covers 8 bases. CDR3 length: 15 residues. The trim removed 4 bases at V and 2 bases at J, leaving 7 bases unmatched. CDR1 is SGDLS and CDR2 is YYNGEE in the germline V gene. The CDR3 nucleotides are TGTGCCAGCAGCTCCAGGGCGGGGGGTCAAGAGACCCAGTACTTC. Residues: CASSSRAGGQETQYF.

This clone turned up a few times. This CDR3 is CASSHPKNADTQYF. The CDR3 DNA follows: TGCGCCAGCAGCCACCCGAAGAATGCAGATACGCAGTATTTT. The V call is TRBV4-1, the J call TRBJ2-3; D not resolved. Germline values: CDR1 MGHRA, CDR2 YSYEKL. The CDR3 is 14 amino acids. V was pared by 3 bases and J by 4 bases, with 11 bases between.

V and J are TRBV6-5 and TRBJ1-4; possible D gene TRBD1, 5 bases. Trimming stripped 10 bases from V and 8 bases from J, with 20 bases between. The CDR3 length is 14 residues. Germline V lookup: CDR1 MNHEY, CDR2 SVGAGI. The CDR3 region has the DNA TGTGCCACCAAAGTGGGAGGGGTCGGCGAAAAACTGTTTTTT. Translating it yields CATKVGGVGEKLFF.